This TCR beta chain is drawn from a study of T cell responses to AZD1222 COVID-19 vaccine. Clones were sequenced by immunoSEQ multiplex PCR, and TCRdb holds only the in-frame ones, with some missing. The sample consists of tens of thousands of clones, 83% of them appearing once. Study-wide points: Regions 160-218 and 743-854 dominated among vaccine-associated CD4 TCRs spanning spike. Variant regions that are unmutated are reportedly the target of nearly half of spike-specific TCRs. Mostly white British, mostly female donors; authors suggested clonal diversity may be underestimated.

Both about-4-week and about-12-week second-dose recipients were combined. A word on this clone: Antigen unknown.

The TCR comes from an adult who received the AZD1222 COVID-19 vaccine. The sequences come from peripheral blood, collected 28 days after the second AZD1222 dose.

CDR3 region: CASRWGYSRGTNEKLFF. CDR3 coding DNA: TGCGCCAGCAGATGGGGGTATTCGAGGGGGACTAATGAAAAACTGTTTTTT. V is TRBV5-1 and J is TRBJ1-4; possible D gene TRBD1, 6 bases. The CDR3 loop spans 17 amino acids. Deletions cut 5 bases from V and 2 bases from J, with 19 bases between. Germline values: CDR1 SGHRS, CDR2 YFSETQ.